These T cell receptor beta chains were read from a single sample in a study of identical twins. TCRdb re-analysed the 5' RACE reads in MiXCR, keeping a single row per CDR3 protein. The sample comprises around 490,000 distinct CDR3 sequences, roughly 15% of which are singletons, and roughly 0.44% rests with the top ten. This same sample was also part of a study on yellow fever vaccine responses in identical twins.

The sequenced sample consisted of CD4+ T cells sorted from blood. The receptors stem from a woman younger than 35 in good health. The CDR3 runs from the conserved cysteine through the conserved F or W. The order of the fields is clone size, D gene, J gene, V gene, CDR3 protein, CDR3 DNA. A D gene is named only where the DNA matches it firmly. The listing skips clone size in some rows; elsewhere it reads once, few, many or a size class.

size: few
D: TRBD2
J: TRBJ2-5
V: TRBV6-1
CDR3: CASMTSGTKETQYF
DNA: TGTGCCAGCATGACTAGCGGGACCAAAGAGACCCAGTACTTC

size: .
D: TRBD1
J: TRBJ2-5
V: TRBV28
CDR3: CASRTGGKTQYF
DNA: TGTGCCAGCAGGACAGGGGGCAAGACCCAGTACTTC

size: few
D: .
J: TRBJ2-2
V: TRBV7-2
CDR3: CASRGMGTGELFF
DNA: TGTGCCAGCAGGGGTATGGGTACCGGGGAGCTGTTTTTT

size: .
D: .
J: TRBJ2-5
V: TRBV5-1
CDR3: CASSRDNQETQYF
DNA: TGCGCCAGCAGCAGGGACAACCAAGAGACCCAGTACTTC

size: .
D: TRBD1
J: TRBJ2-7
V: TRBV2
CDR3: CASRGRDRTYDQYF
DNA: TGTGCCAGCAGGGGCCGGGACAGAACCTACGACCAGTACTTC

size: few
D: .
J: TRBJ2-7
V: TRBV10-3
CDR3: CAISDGQGGSYEQYF
DNA: TGTGCCATCAGTGACGGGCAGGGGGGATCCTACGAGCAGTACTTC

size: .
D: .
J: TRBJ1-2
V: TRBV2
CDR3: CGAKDSNYGYTF
DNA: TGTGGAGCAAAGGACAGTAACTATGGCTACACCTTC

size: few
D: .
J: TRBJ2-2
V: TRBV20-1
CDR3: CSASQGYTGELFF
DNA: TGCAGTGCTAGTCAGGGTTACACCGGGGAGCTGTTTTTT

size: few
D: TRBD2
J: TRBJ2-1
V: TRBV7-9
CDR3: CASSLAGVDEQFF
DNA: TGTGCCAGCAGCCTAGCGGGGGTCGATGAGCAGTTCTTC

size: many
D: .
J: TRBJ1-2
V: TRBV4-1
CDR3: CASSLQTGFNYGYTF
DNA: TGCGCCAGCAGCCTCCAGACAGGTTTCAACTATGGCTACACCTTC

size: .
D: .
J: TRBJ2-3
V: TRBV5-1
CDR3: CASSLGVSDTQYF
DNA: TGCGCCAGCAGCTTGGGTGTCTCAGATACGCAGTATTTT

size: .
D: TRBD2
J: TRBJ2-3
V: TRBV7-2
CDR3: CASSRAASGGPDTQYF
DNA: TGTGCCAGCAGCCGGGCTGCTAGCGGGGGGCCGGATACGCAGTATTTT

size: .
D: TRBD2
J: TRBJ2-3
V: TRBV3-1
CDR3: CASSQGTSGASTQYF
DNA: TGTGCCAGCAGCCAAGGGACTAGCGGGGCGAGTACGCAGTATTTT

size: .
D: TRBD1
J: TRBJ2-1
V: TRBV7-3
CDR3: CASQGAFDEQFF
DNA: TGTGCCAGCCAGGGGGCTTTCGATGAGCAGTTCTTC

size: few
D: TRBD2
J: TRBJ2-5
V: TRBV6-1
CDR3: CASSPSGGGGWETQYF
DNA: TGTGCCAGCAGTCCTAGCGGAGGCGGGGGGTGGGAGACCCAGTACTTC

size: .
D: .
J: TRBJ1-2
V: TRBV4-2
CDR3: CASSQETDRGYGYTF
DNA: TGTGCCAGCAGCCAAGAAACGGACCGCGGCTATGGCTACACCTTC

size: .
D: .
J: TRBJ2-7
V: TRBV20-1
CDR3: CSAGPETYEQYF
DNA: TGCAGTGCCGGCCCCGAGACCTACGAGCAGTACTTC

size: .
D: TRBD1
J: TRBJ2-2
V: TRBV18
CDR3: CASSPGTVGGELFF
DNA: TGTGCCAGCTCACCAGGGACAGTCGGCGGGGAGCTGTTTTTT

size: once
D: TRBD2
J: TRBJ2-3
V: TRBV11-3
CDR3: CASSLSGRGDTQYF
DNA: TGTGCCAGCAGCTTGAGCGGGAGGGGAGATACGCAGTATTTT

size: many
D: .
J: TRBJ2-3
V: TRBV25-1
CDR3: CASRTSTDTQYF
DNA: TGTGCCAGCAGGACTTCCACAGATACGCAGTATTTT

size: few
D: .
J: TRBJ2-1
V: TRBV5-1
CDR3: CASRSSADHSSYNEQFF
DNA: TGCGCCAGCAGATCATCAGCGGACCATAGCTCCTACAATGAGCAGTTCTTC

size: .
D: .
J: TRBJ2-7
V: TRBV28
CDR3: CASSLWGYEQYF
DNA: TGTGCCAGCAGTTTATGGGGTTACGAGCAGTACTTC

size: .
D: TRBD1
J: TRBJ2-1
V: TRBV10-3
CDR3: CAITDPTGGHNEQFF
DNA: TGTGCCATCACCGACCCTACAGGGGGCCACAATGAGCAGTTCTTC

size: .
D: .
J: TRBJ2-1
V: TRBV5-1
CDR3: CASSLILSAYNEQFF
DNA: TGCGCCAGCAGCTTGATTCTTAGCGCCTACAATGAGCAGTTCTTC

size: .
D: .
J: TRBJ2-7
V: TRBV10-3
CDR3: CAISGALASSYEQYF
DNA: TGTGCCATCAGTGGAGCCCTAGCGTCCTCCTACGAGCAGTACTTC

size: .
D: TRBD1
J: TRBJ2-7
V: TRBV6-1
CDR3: CASSPGTGVLSYEQYF
DNA: TGTGCCAGCAGCCCCGGGACAGGGGTCCTCTCCTACGAGCAGTACTTC

size: .
D: .
J: TRBJ2-1
V: TRBV5-1
CDR3: CASSLGPGEEQFF
DNA: TGCGCCAGCAGCTTGGGGCCCGGGGAGGAGCAGTTCTTC

size: few
D: .
J: TRBJ2-2
V: TRBV7-9
CDR3: CASSLVVLENTGELFF
DNA: TGTGCCAGCAGCTTAGTTGTCCTTGAGAACACCGGGGAGCTGTTTTTT

size: .
D: .
J: TRBJ2-4
V: TRBV28
CDR3: CASTPLSLDRKNIQYF
DNA: TGTGCCAGCACCCCTTTGTCCCTGGACCGTAAAAACATTCAGTACTTC

size: .
D: .
J: TRBJ2-1
V: TRBV3-1
CDR3: CASSQALINEQFF
DNA: TGTGCCAGCAGCCAAGCTTTGATCAATGAGCAGTTCTTC

size: few
D: .
J: TRBJ1-4
V: TRBV15
CDR3: CATSRDRRGTNEKLFF
DNA: TGTGCCACCAGCAGAGATAGGCGGGGGACTAATGAAAAACTGTTTTTT

size: few
D: TRBD2
J: TRBJ2-3
V: TRBV28
CDR3: CASSPIGLAGLTDTQYF
DNA: TGTGCCAGCAGTCCGATCGGACTAGCGGGGCTAACAGATACGCAGTATTTT

size: few
D: TRBD2
J: TRBJ2-1
V: TRBV5-1
CDR3: CASSLGGLAKGYNEQFF
DNA: TGCGCCAGCAGCTTGGGGGGACTAGCGAAAGGCTACAATGAGCAGTTCTTC

size: few
D: TRBD1
J: TRBJ2-3
V: TRBV4-1
CDR3: CASSQAPGTGVFTDTQYF
DNA: TGCGCCAGCAGCCAAGCCCCCGGGACAGGGGTATTCACAGATACGCAGTATTTT

size: few
D: .
J: TRBJ1-2
V: TRBV6-1
CDR3: CASSPLSGGMDYGYTF
DNA: TGTGCCAGCAGTCCACTATCGGGGGGAATGGACTATGGCTACACCTTC

size: many
D: TRBD2
J: TRBJ2-1
V: TRBV12-3/TRBV12-4
CDR3: CASSLGGSNNEQFF
DNA: TGTGCCAGCAGTTTGGGGGGGAGTAACAATGAGCAGTTCTTC

size: .
D: TRBD2
J: TRBJ2-1
V: TRBV4-1
CDR3: CASSTPPGGVRYNEQFF
DNA: TGCGCCAGCAGCACCCCGCCGGGGGGGGTCCGATACAATGAGCAGTTCTTC

size: few
D: .
J: TRBJ2-3
V: TRBV4-1
CDR3: CASSPRQETTDTQYF
DNA: TGCGCCAGCAGCCCCCGACAGGAGACCACAGATACGCAGTATTTT

size: .
D: .
J: TRBJ1-1
V: TRBV5-1
CDR3: CASSLAAQNFEAFF
DNA: TGCGCCAGCAGCTTGGCGGCGCAGAATTTTGAAGCTTTCTTT

size: .
D: TRBD1
J: TRBJ2-7
V: TRBV9
CDR3: CASSVGEGQGDLEQYF
DNA: TGTGCCAGCAGCGTAGGGGAGGGACAGGGGGATCTCGAGCAGTACTTC

size: .
D: TRBD2
J: TRBJ2-7
V: TRBV15
CDR3: CATSGRVSYEQYF
DNA: TGTGCCACTAGCGGGAGAGTGTCCTACGAGCAGTACTTC

size: .
D: .
J: TRBJ2-7
V: TRBV11-3
CDR3: CASATNSDYEQYF
DNA: TGTGCCAGCGCTACGAACAGCGACTACGAGCAGTACTTC

size: many
D: TRBD2
J: TRBJ2-1
V: TRBV5-1
CDR3: CASSLGGSGYNEQFF
DNA: TGCGCCAGCAGCTTGGGCGGGAGCGGCTACAATGAGCAGTTCTTC

size: .
D: .
J: TRBJ2-2
V: TRBV10-3
CDR3: CAISESTGVGELFF
DNA: TGTGCCATCAGTGAGTCGACTGGTGTCGGGGAGCTGTTTTTT

size: .
D: TRBD2
J: TRBJ2-1
V: TRBV15
CDR3: CATSYGTSGYNEQFF
DNA: TGTGCCACCAGCTACGGGACTAGCGGATACAATGAGCAGTTCTTC

size: many
D: TRBD1
J: TRBJ2-5
V: TRBV11-2
CDR3: CASSPGQGKETQYF
DNA: TGTGCCAGCAGCCCTGGACAGGGAAAGGAGACCCAGTACTTC

size: .
D: TRBD1
J: TRBJ2-1
V: TRBV12-3/TRBV12-4
CDR3: CASSLGQGRSYNEQFF
DNA: TGTGCCAGCAGTTTAGGACAGGGGCGCTCCTACAATGAGCAGTTCTTC

size: few
D: .
J: TRBJ2-5
V: TRBV5-1
CDR3: CASSHTGQETQYF
DNA: TGCGCCAGCAGCCATACGGGCCAAGAGACCCAGTACTTC

size: .
D: TRBD1
J: TRBJ2-1
V: TRBV5-1
CDR3: CASSSQGALSYNEQFF
DNA: TGCGCCAGCAGCTCCCAGGGGGCTCTCTCCTACAATGAGCAGTTCTTC